A single sample gave rise to the 11 T cell receptor beta chains below, sequenced in a study of T cells in Graves' hyperthyroidism and ophthalmopathy. The CDR3 regions of TCR beta were amplified from RNA transcripts. First-round RT-PCR with HTBI primers amplified the TCR CDR3 region. From the multiplex PCR reads, TCRdb called clonotypes with MiXCR, one entry per CDR3 protein. The data hold about 570,000 distinct CDR3 sequences, with under 60% observed a single time. The sample consisted of peripheral blood or thyroid tissue (not recorded which). The receptors come from an adult woman with Graves' disease, either hyperthyroidism or ophthalmopathy (not recorded which).

In its sample, this clonotype was seen a few times. V usage is TRBV29-1 and J usage is TRBJ1-2; D is possibly TRBD1 (5 bases). This CDR3 spans 12 amino acids. Germline CDR1 and CDR2: SQVTM and ANQGSEA. Trimming pared 7 bases from V and 4 bases from J, leaving 13 bases between. The CDR3 DNA reads TGCAGCGCTCGGGACGGCTCCTATGGCTACACCTTC. This translates into CSARDGSYGYTF.

The rearrangement links TRBV9 to TRBJ2-7, with D unresolved. CDR3 size: 15 residues. Trimming cost V 3 bases and J 3 bases, with 16 bases left between them. Germline V CDR1 and CDR2: SGDLS, YYNGEE. The CDR3 is CASSAGKEMGYEQYF. Written as DNA, the CDR3 is TGTGCCAGCAGCGCCGGCAAAGAAATGGGCTACGAGCAGTACTTC.

The chain carries TRBV2 and TRBJ2-1; maybe TRBD2 (5 bases). The germline V gene encodes CDR1 SNHLY and CDR2 FYNNEI. With 3 bases removed from V and 3 bases from J, the gap between germline ends came to 6 bases. The CDR3 has 13 amino acids. In DNA, the CDR3 is TGTGCCAGCAGTGAGAGGGACTACAATGAGCAGTTCTTC. This codes for CASSERDYNEQFF.

The chain uses TRBV7-9 and TRBJ2-5, with D maybe TRBD2 (7 bases). CDR1 is SEHNR and CDR2 is FQNEAQ in the germline V gene (reference sequence). There are 14 residues in the CDR3. Trimming shortened V by 5 bases and J by 9 bases, and 19 bases separated the two germline ends. CDR3 in amino acids: CASSPTGRDQPQYF. The CDR3 nucleotides read TGTGCCAGCAGCCCTACAGGGAGGGATCAGCCCCAGTACTTC.

CDR3 in amino acids: CASPSSWVGQPQHF. Here the CDR3 DNA reads TGTGCCAGCCCCTCATCCTGGGTCGGTCAGCCCCAGCATTTT. This rearrangement joins TRBV5-6 to TRBJ1-5, with D unclear. Trimming left V 7 bases short and J 6 bases short, with 17 bases between. The CDR3 totals 14 residues. Germline assignment: CDR1 SGHDT and CDR2 YYEEEE. Drawing the rest from reference TRBV5-6 and TRBJ1-5, the complete variable domain is DAGVTQSPTHLIKTRGQQVTLRCSPKSGHDTVSWYQQALGQGPQFIFQYYEEEERQRGNFPDRFSGHQFPNYSSELNVNALLLGDSALYLCASPSSWVGQPQHFGDGTRLSIL.

This clonotype was counted once. V and J are TRBV7-2 and TRBJ2-7; the match to TRBD1 covers 10 bases. The CDR3 totals 14 residues. Germline V gene sequence: CDR1 SGHTA, CDR2 FQGNSA. Losses at the gene ends were 4 bases for V and 9 bases for J; bases not matched to a gene: 9. The CDR3 DNA is TGTGCCAGCAGCTCGGGACAGGGGACCTCTGGGCAGTACTTC. As protein: CASSSGQGTSGQYF. The complete variable domain, with remaining parts taken from reference TRBV7-2 and TRBJ2-7, reads GAGVSQSPSNKVTEKGKDVELRCDPISGHTALYWYRQSLGQGLEFLIYFQGNSAPDKSGLPSDRFSAERTGGSVSTLTIQRTQQEDSAVYLCASSSGQGTSGQYFGPGTRLTVT.

The sample holds many counts of this clonotype. A much bigger clone sits one base away, suggesting this may be a read error. The chain joins TRBV2 to TRBJ1-2, with 7 bases fitting TRBD1. CDR3 length: 13 amino acids. Looked up from germline, CDR1 is SNHLY and CDR2 is FYNNEI. The CDR3 DNA sequence: TGTGCCGGCAGTGAGACAGGGAACTATGGCTACACCTTC. This translates into CAGSETGNYGYTF.

The genes are TRBV20-1 and TRBJ1-4, with D perhaps matching TRBD1 (5 bases). Trimming stripped 5 bases from V and 5 bases from J, with 9 bases between. In germline, CDR1 is DFQATT, CDR2 SNEGSKA (reference sequence). The CDR3 is made up of 12 amino acids. CDR3 bases: TGCAGTGCTGCGACAGACAATGAAAAACTGTTTTTT. The encoded protein is CSAATDNEKLFF.

The chain couples TRBV15 to TRBJ2-3, with 9 bases identical to TRBD2. V was clipped by 7 bases and J by 5 bases; unmatched bases: 4. Germline V CDR1 and CDR2: LNHNV, YYDKDF (reference sequence). This CDR3 comprises 13 residues. The CDR3: CATTAGGVDTQYF. The CDR3 coding sequence is TGTGCCACCACGGCGGGAGGGGTAGATACGCAGTATTTT.

V and J are TRBV19 and TRBJ1-6; 7 bases fit TRBD1. This CDR3 region has 16 residues. Germline CDR1 is LNHDA and CDR2 is SQIVND (reference sequence). With 11 bases clipped from V and 9 bases from J, the junction kept 19 bases outside the gene matches. Here the CDR3 DNA reads TGTGCCTGGAGTGTTAAACAGGGGAGAGGGAGTTCACCCCTCCACTTT. This codes for CAWSVKQGRGSSPLHF.

About this clonotype itself: A single base separates this from a much larger clone, so it may be a read error. The V gene is TRBV6-5, the J gene TRBJ2-7; 9 positions agree with TRBD2. This CDR3 is built from 18 residues. Trimming removed 5 bases from V and 5 bases from J; junction bases left unmatched: 19. Germline-derived CDR1 and CDR2 are MNHEY and SVGAGI. CDR3 in amino acids: CASSTGLARTTQSNEQYF. As DNA, the CDR3 is TGTGCCAGCAGTACCGGACTAGCGCGAACCACCCAGTCAAACGAGCAGTACTTC.